This TCR beta chain appears in the sequencing data of a study of circulating CD8 cells and anti-PD-1 response in melanoma. Notes on the study in general: At M1, fewer than 8% of TRB clonotypes appeared in multiple subsets. Replicates were generally not done for experiments.

Sorting of live CD3+CD8+TCRalphabeta+ cells by PD-1 and/or TIGIT gave four subsets. Each library started from about 14 ng of total RNA using the QIAseq Immune Repertoire TCR panel. TCRdb re-called the reads through MiXCR, storing one row per CDR3 protein. The table has about 720 distinct CDR3 sequences, around 4.5% seen once. This clonotype qualifies as large (0.1 to 1%). What it recognizes is unknown. Germline CDR1 is SQVTM and CDR2 is ANQGSEA. This CDR3 is built from 15 residues. Losses at the gene ends were 1 base for V and 3 bases for J; bases not matched to a gene: 5. The sequences come from CD8+ T cells from PBMCs, collected at baseline or after one month of anti-PD-1 therapy (not recorded which). The chain uses TRBV29-1 and TRBJ2-2, with TRBD1 matching 7 bases. This clonotype originated in a human donor with melanoma. DNA for the CDR3: TGCAGCGTTGAAGGCAGGGGGTTGCACACCGGGGAGCTGTTTTTT. Its translation: CSVEGRGLHTGELFF.